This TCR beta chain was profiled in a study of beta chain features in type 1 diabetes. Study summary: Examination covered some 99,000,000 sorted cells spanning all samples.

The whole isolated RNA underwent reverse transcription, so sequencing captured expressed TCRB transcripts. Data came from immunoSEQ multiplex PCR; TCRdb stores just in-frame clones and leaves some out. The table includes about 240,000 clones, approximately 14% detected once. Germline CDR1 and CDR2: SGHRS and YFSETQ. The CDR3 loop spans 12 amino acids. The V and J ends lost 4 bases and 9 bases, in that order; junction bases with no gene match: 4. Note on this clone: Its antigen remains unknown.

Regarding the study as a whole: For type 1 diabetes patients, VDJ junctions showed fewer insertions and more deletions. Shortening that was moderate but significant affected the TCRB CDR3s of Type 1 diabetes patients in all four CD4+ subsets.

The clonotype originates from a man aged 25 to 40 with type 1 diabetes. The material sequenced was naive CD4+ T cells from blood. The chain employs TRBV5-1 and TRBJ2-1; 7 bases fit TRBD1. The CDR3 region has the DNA TGCGCCAGCAGCCTACAGGGGATTGAGCAGTTCTTC. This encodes CASSLQGIEQFF.